This T cell receptor beta chain was found in a study of T cells after yellow fever vaccination. V was pared by 2 bases and J by 0 bases, with 6 bases of the junction left unmatched. The CDR3 covers 16 residues. Details on this clonotype: As yet, its antigen is unknown.

Generation of TCR cDNA used 5'RACE template switching (which added a universal primer site and UMIs). TCRdb independently ran MiXCR on the 5' RACE reads; one entry per CDR3 protein. Of 550,000 to 750,000 distinct CDR3 sequences in the sample, roughly 14% were seen once. General study results and limits: Most primary-vaccination clones reappeared after the booster (96% CD4, approximately 88% CD8). When the response was secondary, it was weaker but reached its peak faster, day 5 versus 15.

The sequences come from PBMCs, collected on the day of the yellow fever booster vaccination. The sequence derives from a man aged 25-40 years who received the YFV17D yellow fever vaccine. This chain joins TRBV12-3 or TRBV12-4 and TRBJ2-5, with 7 bases fitting TRBD2. The CDR3 spells CASSLIGLADQETQYF. The CDR3, as DNA: TGTGCCAGCAGTTTAATCGGCCTAGCGGACCAAGAGACCCAGTACTTC.